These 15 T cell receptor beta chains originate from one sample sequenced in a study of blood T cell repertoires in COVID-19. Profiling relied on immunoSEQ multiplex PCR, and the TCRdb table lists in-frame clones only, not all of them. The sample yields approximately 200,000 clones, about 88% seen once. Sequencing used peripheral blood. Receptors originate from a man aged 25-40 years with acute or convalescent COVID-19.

CDR3 nucleotides: TGTGCCAGCAGCCAAGACCTGGTACAGTCGAGCTCCTATAATTCACCCCTCCACTTT. This encodes CASSQDLVQSSSYNSPLHF. The J gene is TRBJ1-6, the V gene TRBV3-1 (or the pseudogene TRBV3-2), with D unresolved. CDR1 is LGHDT and CDR2 is YNNKEL in the germline V gene (reference sequence). Trimming pared 0 bases from V and 0 bases from J, leaving 15 bases between. This CDR3 region has 19 residues.

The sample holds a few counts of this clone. The CDR3 nucleotides are TGTGCCAGCAGCCAAGGGGCCACTCAGTTCTTC. Its protein is CASSQGATQFF. V is TRBV3-1 (or the pseudogene TRBV3-2) and J is TRBJ2-1; D is uncertain. Germline assignment: CDR1 LGHDT and CDR2 YNNKEL (reference sequence). The CDR3 length is 11 residues. V lost 1 base and J lost 13, with 8 bases in between.

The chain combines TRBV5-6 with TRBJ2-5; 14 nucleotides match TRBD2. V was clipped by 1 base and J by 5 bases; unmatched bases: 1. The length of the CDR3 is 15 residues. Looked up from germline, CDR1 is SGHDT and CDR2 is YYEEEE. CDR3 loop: CASSLRLAGGETQYF. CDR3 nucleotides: TGTGCCAGCAGCTTGAGACTAGCGGGAGGGGAGACCCAGTACTTC.

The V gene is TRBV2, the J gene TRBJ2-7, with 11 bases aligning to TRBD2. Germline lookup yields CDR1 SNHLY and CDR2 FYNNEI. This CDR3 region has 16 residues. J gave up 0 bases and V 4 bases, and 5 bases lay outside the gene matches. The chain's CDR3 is CASSAYLAGGSYEQYF. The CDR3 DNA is TGTGCCAGCAGTGCCTATCTAGCGGGGGGCTCCTACGAGCAGTACTTC.

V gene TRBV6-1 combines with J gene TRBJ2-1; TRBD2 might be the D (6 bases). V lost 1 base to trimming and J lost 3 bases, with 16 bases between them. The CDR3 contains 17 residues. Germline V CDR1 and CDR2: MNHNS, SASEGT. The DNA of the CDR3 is TGTGCCAGCAGTGAAGGGCGGGGAGCAGGGAACTACAATGAGCAGTTCTTC. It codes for CASSEGRGAGNYNEQFF.

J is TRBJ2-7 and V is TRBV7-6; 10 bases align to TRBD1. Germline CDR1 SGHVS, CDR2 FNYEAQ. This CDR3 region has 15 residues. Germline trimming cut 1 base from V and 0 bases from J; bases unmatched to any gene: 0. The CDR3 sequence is CASSLGTGGSYEQYF. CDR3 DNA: TGTGCCAGCAGCTTAGGGACAGGGGGCTCCTACGAGCAGTACTTC.

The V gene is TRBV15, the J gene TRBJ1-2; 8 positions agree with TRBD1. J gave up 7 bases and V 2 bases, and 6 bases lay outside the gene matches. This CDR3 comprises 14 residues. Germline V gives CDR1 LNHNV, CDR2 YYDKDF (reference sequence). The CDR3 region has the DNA TGTGCCACCAGCAGAACCAGACAGGGGCCTGGCTACACCTTC. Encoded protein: CATSRTRQGPGYTF.

In DNA, the CDR3 is TGTGCTAGTGGTTTGGCACAGGGTGTGACCGGGGAGCTGTTTTTT. It yields the protein CASGLAQGVTGELFF. The chain is built from TRBV12-5 and TRBJ2-2; D possibly corresponds to TRBD1 (6 bases). Deletions cut 1 base from V and 5 bases from J, with 11 bases between. Germline-derived CDR1 and CDR2 are LGHNT and FRNRAP. CDR3 size: 15 residues.

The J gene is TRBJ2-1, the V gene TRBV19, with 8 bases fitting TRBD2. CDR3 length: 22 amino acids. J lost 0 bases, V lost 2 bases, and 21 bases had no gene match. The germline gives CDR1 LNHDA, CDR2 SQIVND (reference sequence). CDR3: CASSIIDGASGLSRSSYNEQFF. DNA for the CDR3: TGTGCCAGTAGTATAATAGACGGGGCTAGCGGGTTATCCAGATCCTCCTACAATGAGCAGTTCTTC.

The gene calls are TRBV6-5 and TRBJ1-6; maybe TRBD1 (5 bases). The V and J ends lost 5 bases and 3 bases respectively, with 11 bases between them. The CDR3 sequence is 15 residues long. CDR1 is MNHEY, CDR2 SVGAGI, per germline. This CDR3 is CASSPRVNYNSPLHF. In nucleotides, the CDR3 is TGTGCCAGCAGTCCCAGGGTGAACTATAATTCACCCCTCCACTTT.

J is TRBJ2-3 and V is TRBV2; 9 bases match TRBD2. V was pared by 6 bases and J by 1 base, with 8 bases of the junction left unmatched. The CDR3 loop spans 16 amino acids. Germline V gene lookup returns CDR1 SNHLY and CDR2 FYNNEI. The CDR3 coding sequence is TGTGCCAGCAGAAATAACGAGCGGGGGGGCACAGATACGCAGTATTTT. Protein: CASRNNERGGTDTQYF. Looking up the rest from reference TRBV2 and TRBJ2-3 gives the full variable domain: EPEVTQTPSHQVTQMGQEVILRCVPISNHLYFYWYRQILGQKVEFLVSFYNNEISEKSEIFDDQFSVERPDGSNFTLKIRSTKLEDSAMYFCASRNNERGGTDTQYFGPGTRLTVL.

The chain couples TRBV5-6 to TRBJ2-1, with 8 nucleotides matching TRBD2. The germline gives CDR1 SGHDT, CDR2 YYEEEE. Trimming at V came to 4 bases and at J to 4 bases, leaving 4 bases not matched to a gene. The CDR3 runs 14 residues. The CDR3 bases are TGTGCCAGCAGCCCGGGACTAGAGTACAATGAGCAGTTCTTC. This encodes CASSPGLEYNEQFF.

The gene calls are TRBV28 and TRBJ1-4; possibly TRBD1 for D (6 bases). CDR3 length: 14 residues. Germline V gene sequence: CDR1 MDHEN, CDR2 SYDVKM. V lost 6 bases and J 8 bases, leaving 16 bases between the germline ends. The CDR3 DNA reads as TGTGCCAGCAGACAACAGGGAGCGGGAGAAAAACTGTTTTTT. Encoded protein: CASRQQGAGEKLFF.

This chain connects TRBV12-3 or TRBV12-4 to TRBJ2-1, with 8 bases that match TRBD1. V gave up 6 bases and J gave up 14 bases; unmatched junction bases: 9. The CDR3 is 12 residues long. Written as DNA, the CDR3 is TGTGCCAGCAGCCGGGACAGGAGGGGTGAGTTCTTC. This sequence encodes CASSRDRRGEFF.

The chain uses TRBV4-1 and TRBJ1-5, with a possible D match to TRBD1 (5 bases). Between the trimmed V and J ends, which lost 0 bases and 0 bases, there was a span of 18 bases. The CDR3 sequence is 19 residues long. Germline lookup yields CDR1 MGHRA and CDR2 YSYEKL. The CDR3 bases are TGCGCCAGCAGCCAAGAGAGGAGGGGCCCCGCAGGTAGCAATCAGCCCCAGCATTTT. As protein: CASSQERRGPAGSNQPQHF.